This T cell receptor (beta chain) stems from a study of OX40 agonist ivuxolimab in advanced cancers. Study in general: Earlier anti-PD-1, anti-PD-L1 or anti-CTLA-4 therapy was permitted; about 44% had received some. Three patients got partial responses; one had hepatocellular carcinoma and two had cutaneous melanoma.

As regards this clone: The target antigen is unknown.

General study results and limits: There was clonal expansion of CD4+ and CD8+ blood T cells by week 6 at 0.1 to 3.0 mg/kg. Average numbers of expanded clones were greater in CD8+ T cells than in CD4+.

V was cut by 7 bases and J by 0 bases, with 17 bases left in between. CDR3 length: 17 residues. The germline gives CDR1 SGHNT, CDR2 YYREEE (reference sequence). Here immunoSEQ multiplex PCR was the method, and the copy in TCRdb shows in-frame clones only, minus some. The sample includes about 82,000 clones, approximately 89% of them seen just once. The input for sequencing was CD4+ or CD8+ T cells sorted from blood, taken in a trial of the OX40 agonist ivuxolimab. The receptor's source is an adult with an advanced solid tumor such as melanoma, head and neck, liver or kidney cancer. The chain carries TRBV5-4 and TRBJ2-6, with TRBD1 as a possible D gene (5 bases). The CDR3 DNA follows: TGTGCCAGCCACCGCGCCATGACAGCCTCTGGGGCCAACGTCCTGACTTTC. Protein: CASHRAMTASGANVLTF.